The 11 T cell receptor beta chains presented below share a single source sample, sequenced in a study of cytomegalovirus exposure and HLA in healthy donors. The PCR had 60 Vbeta and 13 Jbeta primers. Data came from immunoSEQ multiplex PCR; TCRdb stores just in-frame clones and leaves some out. The sample consists of around 160,000 clones, under 85% of them appearing once. Specimen: PBMCs. The source is a woman aged 40 to 50 in good health and CMV-seropositive.

The sample holds a few counts of this clone. This chain connects TRBV6-5 to TRBJ2-2; no firm D call. V lost 6 bases to trimming and J lost 0 bases, with 11 bases between them. CDR3 size: 15 residues. Germline assignment: CDR1 MNHEY and CDR2 SVGAGI. CDR3 sequence reads: CASSRRTTNTGELFF. The CDR3 bases are TGTGCCAGCAGCCGTCGAACTACGAACACCGGGGAGCTGTTTTTT.

The genes are TRBV6-6 and TRBJ1-1, with 8 nucleotides matching TRBD1. The ends lost 1 base at V and 10 bases at J; junction bases unmatched: 8. Germline V gives CDR1 MNHNY, CDR2 SVGAGI (reference sequence). The CDR3 contains 14 residues. CDR3 nucleotide sequence: TGTGCCAGCAGTTACTTTCCAGGGGGCGGGGGAGCTTTCTTT. Protein sequence: CASSYFPGGGGAFF.

The CDR3 here is CASSLRYGATPRLPGELFF. CDR3 nucleotides: TGTGCCAGCAGCTTAAGGTACGGCGCGACTCCCCGACTACCCGGGGAGCTGTTTTTT. The chain employs TRBV7-3 and TRBJ2-2; D is perhaps TRBD2 (5 bases). The V end was cut by 1 base, the J end by 6 bases, with 24 bases between. The CDR3 sequence is 19 residues long. Germline lookup yields CDR1 SGHTA and CDR2 FQGTGA.

J is TRBJ1-1 and V is TRBV5-5; 10 nucleotides agree with TRBD1. CDR1 is SGHKS and CDR2 is YYEKEE in the germline V gene (reference sequence). The CDR3 totals 15 residues. V was clipped by 1 base and J by 3 bases; unmatched bases: 3. CDR3: CASSLTGTGDTEAFF. Written as DNA, the CDR3 is TGTGCCAGCAGCTTGACAGGGACAGGGGACACTGAAGCTTTCTTT.

This chain connects TRBV2 to TRBJ1-2; the match to TRBD1 covers 7 bases. CDR1 is SNHLY and CDR2 is FYNNEI in the germline V gene. This CDR3 has 15 amino acids. J gave up 2 bases and V 6 bases, and 9 bases lay outside the gene matches. CDR3 sequence reads: CASRKEGTDNYGYTF. The CDR3 bases are TGTGCCAGCAGGAAGGAGGGGACAGACAACTATGGCTACACCTTC.

The genes are TRBV19 and TRBJ1-5; TRBD1 might be the D (6 bases). CDR3 size: 15 residues. The V gene's germline CDR1 is LNHDA and CDR2 SQIVND (reference sequence). Deletions cut 5 bases from V and 4 bases from J, with 15 bases between. The DNA for the CDR3 is TGTGCCAGTAGTTTACAGACAGGCGCAAATCAGCCCCAGCATTTT. It codes for CASSLQTGANQPQHF.

The CDR3 bases are TGCGCCAGCAGCCCTGACAGGGGGGGCTACGAGCAGTACTTC. Its translation is CASSPDRGGYEQYF. The J gene is TRBJ2-7, the V gene TRBV5-1; 9 positions agree with TRBD1. J was trimmed by 3 bases and V by 4 bases; bases with no gene match: 5. The length of the CDR3 is 14 residues. Per germline, CDR1 SGHRS and CDR2 YFSETQ.

In DNA, the CDR3 is TGTGCCAGCAGCCCCGACTCTAGCACAGATACGCAGTATTTT. The encoded protein is CASSPDSSTDTQYF. The chain carries TRBV13 and TRBJ2-3; D gene ambiguous. The CDR3 is 14 amino acids. CDR1 and CDR2 from the germline V gene are PRHDT and FYEKMQ (reference sequence). Between the trimmed V and J ends, which lost 5 bases and 0 bases, there was a span of 9 bases.

The chain joins TRBV6-1 to TRBJ1-1; possible D gene TRBD1, 6 bases. The CDR3 length is 14 residues. Trimming removed 4 bases at V and 3 bases at J, with 12 bases between. The germline gives CDR1 MNHNS, CDR2 SASEGT. CDR3 DNA: TGTGCCAGCAGTGCCAGGGGTCGGGACACTGAAGCTTTCTTT. The encoded protein is CASSARGRDTEAFF.

The rearrangement uses TRBV5-4 and TRBJ2-2; TRBD2 aligns across 7 bases. CDR3 length: 16 residues. In germline, CDR1 is SGHNT, CDR2 YYREEE (reference sequence). The V gene end was trimmed by 0 bases and the J gene end by 0 bases; junction bases not matched to a gene: 2. The CDR3 nucleotides are TGTGCCAGCAGCTTGGGTGGGGGGGCGAACACCGGGGAGCTGTTTTTT. It encodes CASSLGGGANTGELFF.

CDR3: CASSEKLQGAYNEQFF. CDR3 bases: TGCGCCAGCAGTGAGAAGCTACAGGGCGCCTACAATGAGCAGTTCTTC. The chain joins TRBV10-1 to TRBJ2-1; perhaps TRBD1 as D (6 bases). Germline V gene data show CDR1 as WNHNN and CDR2 as SYGVQD (reference sequence). V was clipped by 2 bases and J by 2 bases, with 13 bases between them. The CDR3 is made up of 16 amino acids.